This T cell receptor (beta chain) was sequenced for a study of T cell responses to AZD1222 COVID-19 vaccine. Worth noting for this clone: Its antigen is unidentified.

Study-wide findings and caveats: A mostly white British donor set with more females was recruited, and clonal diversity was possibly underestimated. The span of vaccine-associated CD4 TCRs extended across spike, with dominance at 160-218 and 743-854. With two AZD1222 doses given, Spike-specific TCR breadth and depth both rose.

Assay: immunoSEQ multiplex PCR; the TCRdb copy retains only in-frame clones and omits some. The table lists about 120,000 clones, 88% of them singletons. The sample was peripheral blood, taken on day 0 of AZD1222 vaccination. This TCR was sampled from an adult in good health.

CDR3: CASSVQAYSGNTIYF. The CDR3 region has the DNA TGTGCCAGCAGCGTACAGGCATACTCTGGAAACACCATATATTTT. V gene TRBV7-6 combines with J gene TRBJ1-3; D perhaps matches TRBD1 (5 bases). Per the germline V gene, CDR1 is SGHVS and CDR2 is FNYEAQ. This CDR3 contains 15 residues. The germline V and J ends were trimmed by 5 bases and 0 bases, with 11 bases remaining between them.